This T cell receptor (beta chain) was sequenced in a study of Graves' ophthalmopathy and Graves' hyperthyroidism. Study-wide points: Blood shared most expanded thyroid clonotypes above 0.001 frequency.

This clonotype occurred many times. Its antigen remains unknown. CDR1 is MNHEY and CDR2 is SVGEGT in the germline V gene. Trimming cost V 6 bases and J 0 bases, with 18 bases left between them. CDR3 length equals 16 residues. The PBMC fraction was derived from about 10 ml of fresh peripheral blood. RNA transcripts served as template for amplifying TCR beta CDR3 sequences. HTBI-primed RT-PCR formed the first round, and a multiplex PCR formed the second. In TCRdb, the multiplex PCR reads were re-called with MiXCR into one record per CDR3 protein. The sample lists a few hundred thousand distinct CDR3 sequences; around 17% were seen once.

V and J are TRBV6-2 or TRBV6-3 and TRBJ2-7, with a weak D call TRBD2 (5 bases). This clonotype was obtained from a woman between 18 and 29 years old with Graves' ophthalmopathy. The sequencing sample was made of peripheral blood. The CDR3 nucleotides read TGTGCCAGCAGCCCCGTTGAGGGTATTCTCTCCTACGAGCAGTACTTC. Translated: CASSPVEGILSYEQYF.